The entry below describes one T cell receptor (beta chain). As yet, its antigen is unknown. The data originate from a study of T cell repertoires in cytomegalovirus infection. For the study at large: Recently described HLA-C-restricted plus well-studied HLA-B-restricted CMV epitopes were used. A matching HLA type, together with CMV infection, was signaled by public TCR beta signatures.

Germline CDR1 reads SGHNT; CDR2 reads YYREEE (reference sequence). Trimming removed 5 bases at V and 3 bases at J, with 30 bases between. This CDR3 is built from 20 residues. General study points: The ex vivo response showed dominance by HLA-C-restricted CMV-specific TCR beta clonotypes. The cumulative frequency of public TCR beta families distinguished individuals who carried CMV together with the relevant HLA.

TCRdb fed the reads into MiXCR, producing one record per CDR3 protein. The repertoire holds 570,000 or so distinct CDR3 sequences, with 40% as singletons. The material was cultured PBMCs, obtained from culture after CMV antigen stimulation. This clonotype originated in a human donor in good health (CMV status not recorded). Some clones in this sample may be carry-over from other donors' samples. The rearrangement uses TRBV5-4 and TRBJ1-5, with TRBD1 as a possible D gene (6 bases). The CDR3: CASSFWGNRESQSYNQPQHF. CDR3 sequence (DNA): TGTGCCAGCAGTTTTTGGGGGAACAGGGAATCCCAATCATACAATCAGCCCCAGCATTTT.